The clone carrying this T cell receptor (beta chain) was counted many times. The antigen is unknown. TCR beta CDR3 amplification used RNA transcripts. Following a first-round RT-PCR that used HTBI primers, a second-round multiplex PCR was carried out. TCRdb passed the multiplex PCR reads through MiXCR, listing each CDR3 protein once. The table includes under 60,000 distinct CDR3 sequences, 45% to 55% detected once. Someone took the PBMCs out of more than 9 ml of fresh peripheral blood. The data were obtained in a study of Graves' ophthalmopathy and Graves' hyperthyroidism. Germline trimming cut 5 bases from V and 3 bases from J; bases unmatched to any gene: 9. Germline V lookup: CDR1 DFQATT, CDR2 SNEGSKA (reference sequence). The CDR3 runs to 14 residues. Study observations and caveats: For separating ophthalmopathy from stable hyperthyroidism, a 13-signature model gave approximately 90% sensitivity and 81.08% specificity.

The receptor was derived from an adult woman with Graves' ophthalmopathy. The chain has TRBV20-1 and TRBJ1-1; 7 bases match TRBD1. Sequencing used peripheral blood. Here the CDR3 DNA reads TGCAGTGCTCGTATACCGGGACAGTACACTGAAGCTTTCTTT. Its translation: CSARIPGQYTEAFF.